One sample yielded the 23 T cell receptor beta chains listed below, sequenced in a study of blood T cells in healthy people across ages. A sample-barcoded 5' primer and a J-beta primer mix were used in a second PCR of about 7 to 12 cycles. Each CDR3 protein is one row after TCRdb ran MiXCR on the 5' RACE reads. The sample includes 600,000 to 650,000 distinct CDR3 sequences, 58% of them seen just once. Source material: blood. Receptor source: a man in his 60s in good health.

This chain links TRBV6-5 with TRBJ2-1; tentatively, D is TRBD2 (7 bases). Germline assignment: CDR1 MNHEY and CDR2 SVGAGI. The CDR3 is 15 residues long. Trimming cost V 6 bases and J 6 bases, with 18 bases left between them. The CDR3 protein is CASRKAGGPGNEQFF. DNA of the CDR3: TGTGCCAGCAGAAAAGCCGGGGGGCCCGGCAATGAGCAGTTCTTC.

The rearrangement uses TRBV5-6 and TRBJ2-5, with D tentatively TRBD2 (7 bases). Germline V gene lookup returns CDR1 SGHDT and CDR2 YYEEEE. The V and J ends lost 3 bases and 5 bases respectively, with 23 bases between them. The CDR3 covers 17 residues. CDR3 loop: CASSSKRTGGPRETQYF. CDR3 nucleotides: TGTGCCAGCAGCTCAAAACGCACGGGGGGCCCCAGGGAGACCCAGTACTTC.

V gene TRBV3-1 combines with J gene TRBJ2-1; 12 positions match TRBD2. The V gene's germline CDR1 is LGHDT and CDR2 YNNKEL (reference sequence). V lost 5 bases to trimming and J lost 7 bases; unmatched junction nucleotides: 9. CDR3 length: 16 residues. CDR3 sequence reads: CASSITSGGPRNEQFF. DNA of the CDR3: TGTGCCAGCAGCATCACTAGCGGGGGGCCGAGGAATGAGCAGTTCTTC.

This clonotype was seen more than once but under ten times. The chain employs TRBV29-1 and TRBJ2-1; D might be TRBD1 or TRBD2, each matching 5 bases. The CDR3 covers 15 residues. Trimming cost V 4 bases and J 4 bases, with 17 bases left between them. The V gene's germline CDR1 is SQVTM and CDR2 ANQGSEA. CDR3 nucleotides: TGCAGCGTTGGAGGCCCCCGGGACGGTTACAATGAGCAGTTCTTC. It specifies CSVGGPRDGYNEQFF.

This clonotype was counted many times. The rearrangement joins TRBV9 to TRBJ1-1, with a tentative D call TRBD1 (5 bases). The CDR3 sequence is 15 residues long. The germline V and J ends were trimmed by 3 bases and 4 bases, with 16 bases remaining between them. Germline CDR1 is SGDLS and CDR2 is YYNGEE. CDR3 coding DNA: TGTGCCAGCAGCGCCTGGGGGGAGGGAGGCACTGAAGCTTTCTTT. This encodes CASSAWGEGGTEAFF.

The chain recombines TRBV6-1 with TRBJ2-7, with D perhaps given as TRBD1 or TRBD2 (5 bases each). The length of the CDR3 is 15 residues. Between the trimmed V and J ends, which lost 4 bases and 0 bases, there was a span of 13 bases. Per the germline V gene, CDR1 is MNHNS and CDR2 is SASEGT. CDR3 in DNA: TGTGCCAGCAGTGTGGGGCTAACTAGCTCCTACGAGCAGTACTTC. Residues: CASSVGLTSSYEQYF.

The chain employs TRBV5-1 and TRBJ1-5, with 9 bases matching TRBD1. CDR1 SGHRS and CDR2 YFSETQ come from the germline V gene. Unmatched junction bases numbered 7, after V lost 4 bases and J lost 5 bases. This CDR3 region has 15 residues. CDR3 loop: CASSPGQGRHQPQHF. In DNA form, the CDR3 reads TGCGCCAGCAGCCCGGGACAGGGAAGACATCAGCCCCAGCATTTT. The full variable domain, rest sourced from reference TRBV5-1 and TRBJ1-5, is KAGVTQTPRYLIKTRGQQVTLSCSPISGHRSVSWYQQTPGQGLQFLFEYFSETQRNKGNFPGRFSGRQFSNSRSEMNVSTLELGDSALYLCASSPGQGRHQPQHFGDGTRLSIL.

The rearrangement links TRBV4-1 to TRBJ1-6; 9 bases align to TRBD1. The length of the CDR3 is 16 residues. Trimming removed 2 bases from V and 11 bases from J; junction bases left unmatched: 10. Germline CDR1 MGHRA, CDR2 YSYEKL. For the CDR3, the DNA is TGCGCCAGCAGCCAACTACCGGGACAGGGATCGACACCCCTCCACTTT. Translated: CASSQLPGQGSTPLHF.

The chain couples TRBV20-1 to TRBJ1-4; perhaps TRBD1 as D (6 bases). The end of the DNA fits TRBJ1-3 better, so the J call may be wrong. The germline V gene has CDR1 DFQATT and CDR2 SNEGSKA (reference sequence). This CDR3 spans 13 amino acids. CDR3 coding DNA: TGCAGTGCTCTACAGGGTATTGGAAACACCATATATTTT. Translation gives CSALQGIGNTIYF.

This sequence joins TRBV5-1 and TRBJ1-1; perhaps TRBD1 as D (6 bases). Trimming removed 4 bases at V and 7 bases at J, with 17 bases between. CDR3 length: 14 amino acids. Germline assignment: CDR1 SGHRS and CDR2 YFSETQ. The CDR3 is CASSPRQGRGEAFF. The CDR3 region has the DNA TGCGCCAGCAGCCCCCGGCAGGGCAGGGGTGAAGCTTTCTTT.

Written as DNA, the CDR3 is TGTGCCAGCAGTTTAATCCAGGGGGGGGACACTGAAGCTTTCTTT. Encoded protein: CASSLIQGGDTEAFF. The J gene is TRBJ1-1, the V gene TRBV12-3 or TRBV12-4; 7 nucleotides agree with TRBD1. V shed 2 bases and J 3 bases; nucleotides not matched to a gene: 6. The CDR3 has 15 amino acids.

V usage is TRBV10-3 and J usage is TRBJ1-2, with TRBD1 matching 7 bases. V gave up 7 bases and J gave up 2 bases; unmatched junction bases: 10. Germline CDR1 ENHRY, CDR2 SYGVKD. The CDR3 contains 15 residues. The CDR3 here is CAITPTATGNYGYTF. The CDR3 nucleotides are TGTGCCATCACCCCGACCGCGACAGGGAACTATGGCTACACCTTC.

This chain uses TRBV7-2 with TRBJ2-1; D assignment may be TRBD1 or TRBD2 (6 bases each). The end of the DNA is better explained by TRBJ2-7, so the J call may be wrong. The CDR3 contains 15 residues. CDR1 is SGHTA and CDR2 is FQGNSA in the germline V gene. CDR3: CASSLKGGPYNEQYF. In DNA, the CDR3 is TGTGCCAGCAGCCTAAAGGGGGGCCCCTACAATGAGCAGTACTTC.

J is TRBJ1-2 and V is TRBV6-2 or TRBV6-3; TRBD1 is a possible D gene (5 bases). Germline CDR1 reads MNHEY; CDR2 reads SVGEGT. With 4 bases removed from V and 3 bases from J, the gap between germline ends came to 15 bases. The CDR3 runs to 15 residues. Written as DNA, the CDR3 is TGTGCCAGCAGTTCTCCCGGGGACGGGCACTATGGCTACACCTTC. It translates to CASSSPGDGHYGYTF.

The V call is TRBV4-1, the J call TRBJ1-4; D is undetermined. The CDR3 has 16 residues. The germline gives CDR1 MGHRA, CDR2 YSYEKL. V was trimmed by 0 bases and J by 4 bases, leaving 12 bases between them. Here the CDR3 DNA reads TGCGCCAGCAGCCAAGAAGAAGGGCTTGGTAATGAAAAACTGTTTTTT. Protein product: CASSQEEGLGNEKLFF.

This sequence joins TRBV6-2 or TRBV6-3 and TRBJ2-7; 7 bases are a match to TRBD2. This CDR3 is built from 12 residues. Looked up from germline, CDR1 is MNHEY and CDR2 is SVGEGT. With V trimmed by 5 bases and J by 9 bases, 7 bases remained unmatched. The CDR3 bases are TGTGCCAGCAGTACTGGGACTACGAGGCAGTACTTC. It is translated as CASSTGTTRQYF.

The chain couples TRBV2 to TRBJ2-1; 13 positions agree with TRBD2. V gave up 6 bases and J gave up 3 bases; unmatched junction bases: 5. The CDR3 covers 16 residues. Germline CDR1 reads SNHLY; CDR2 reads FYNNEI. Written as DNA, the CDR3 is TGTGCCAGCAGGATGGGGACTAGCGGGGTCTACAATGAGCAGTTCTTC. It translates to CASRMGTSGVYNEQFF.

This clonotype showed up just a few times. The chain has TRBV5-8 and TRBJ2-3; D call uncertain. In germline, CDR1 is SGHTS, CDR2 YDEGEE. Trimming shortened V by 5 bases and J by 8 bases, and 9 bases separated the two germline ends. This CDR3 region has 11 residues. The CDR3 is CASRPSGTQYF. The CDR3 DNA follows: TGTGCCAGCAGACCCTCGGGTACGCAGTATTTT.

This clonotype appeared a few times. Just one base apart from a much larger clone, this may be a read error. The rearrangement joins TRBV29-1 to TRBJ2-7; no clear D. CDR3 size: 11 residues. The V gene lost 0 bases and the J gene lost 7 bases, with 7 bases spanning the gap. Germline CDR1 and CDR2: SQVTM and ANQGSEA. For the CDR3, the DNA is TGCAGCGTTGAAGAATGGAATGAGCAGTACTTC. Protein product: CSVEEWNEQYF.

The CDR3 sequence is CASSLSYGDSNQPQHF. DNA of the CDR3: TGTGCCAGCAGTTTAAGTTACGGGGATAGCAATCAGCCCCAGCATTTT. V usage is TRBV28 and J usage is TRBJ1-5; D unclear. The CDR3 is 16 residues long. Trimming cost V 2 bases and J 0 bases, with 11 bases left between them. The V gene's germline CDR1 is MDHEN and CDR2 SYDVKM.

The chain links TRBV5-1 to TRBJ1-4; the match to TRBD1 covers 7 bases. This CDR3 has 15 amino acids. V shed 5 bases, J shed 13 bases, and the junction held 17 bases outside the gene matches. The V gene's germline CDR1 is SGHRS and CDR2 YFSETQ. DNA of the CDR3: TGCGCCAGCAGTCGAGGGGGGACAGACGGGAAAGGACTGTTTTTT. As protein: CASSRGGTDGKGLFF.

The J gene is TRBJ2-5, the V gene TRBV20-1; D not certain. The tail of the sequence fits TRBJ2-7 better, so the J call may be wrong. The CDR3 length is 13 residues. The germline CDR1 and CDR2 sequences are DFQATT and SNEGSKA (reference sequence). The DNA for the CDR3 is TGCAGTGCTAGGGCCCAACTCCTTTACGAGCAGTACTTC. The encoded protein is CSARAQLLYEQYF.

This clonotype was detected only a few times. V usage is TRBV5-1 and J usage is TRBJ2-1, with D perhaps matching TRBD2 (6 bases). The CDR3 length is 16 residues. Between the trimmed V and J ends, which lost 3 bases and 0 bases, there was a span of 13 bases. Germline values: CDR1 SGHRS, CDR2 YFSETQ. The CDR3 here is CASSSLAQSSYNEQFF. The CDR3 DNA reads as TGCGCCAGCAGCTCCCTAGCGCAAAGCTCCTACAATGAGCAGTTCTTC.